The clone carrying this T cell receptor (beta chain) showed up just a few times. This specimen comes from a study of T cells in Graves' hyperthyroidism and ophthalmopathy. CDR1 DFQATT and CDR2 SNEGSKA come from the germline V gene (reference sequence). Trimming left V 0 bases short and J 2 bases short, with 17 bases between. This CDR3 spans 16 amino acids. Authors of the study amplified TCR beta CDR3 regions from RNA transcripts. Carried out on the TCR CDR3, a first-round RT-PCR used the HTBI primer set. TCRdb processed the multiplex PCR reads anew with MiXCR; each CDR3 protein has one entry. The table lists hundreds of thousands of distinct CDR3 sequences, roughly 15% of them singletons, with approximately 19% in the top ten.

The clonotype originates from a woman aged 60-75 years with Graves' ophthalmopathy. The sample was blood. This chain links TRBV20-1 with TRBJ2-7; TRBD1 is a possible D gene (6 bases). The CDR3 bases are TGCAGTGCTAGAGATCCGGGCAAACAGGGAACCTACGAGCAGTACTTC. It encodes CSARDPGKQGTYEQYF.